The clone carrying this T cell receptor (beta chain) was recorded once. This entry comes from a study of cytomegalovirus exposure and HLA in healthy donors. The assay was immunoSEQ multiplex PCR, and TCRdb's table has in-frame clones only and misses some. The data hold more than 75,000 clones, with 85% to 95% observed a single time. Trimming at V came to 7 bases and at J to 7 bases, leaving 6 bases not matched to a gene. Germline V gene lookup returns CDR1 MNHNY and CDR2 SVGAGI (reference sequence). There are 13 residues in the CDR3. V usage is TRBV6-6 and J usage is TRBJ2-3, with 9 bases identical to TRBD2. Sequenced: PBMCs. The TCR comes from a man between 18 and 35 years old in good health and CMV-seronegative. The CDR3 DNA sequence: TGTGCCAGCATAGTTGCGGGAGGGAATACGCAGTATTTT. It yields the protein CASIVAGGNTQYF.